This T cell receptor (beta chain) appears in the sequencing data of a study of blood T cells in healthy people across ages. The CDR3 spans 14 residues. Germline-derived CDR1 and CDR2 are LGHNT and FRNRAP. V was pared by 6 bases and J by 8 bases, with 8 bases of the junction left unmatched. Alongside a J-beta primer mix, a sample-barcoded 5' primer served in a second PCR lasting about 7 to 11 cycles. TCRdb reanalysed the 5' RACE reads using MiXCR and keeps one entry per CDR3 protein. The data contain more than 550,000 distinct CDR3 sequences, about a fifth of them singletons. The receptor's source is a man between 65 and 79 years old in good health. The sequencing input was blood. This chain connects TRBV12-5 to TRBJ1-2; 11 positions agree with TRBD1. CDR3 sequence reads: CASGPGQGVMGYTF. The CDR3 region has the DNA TGTGCTAGTGGACCGGGACAGGGGGTGATGGGCTACACCTTC.